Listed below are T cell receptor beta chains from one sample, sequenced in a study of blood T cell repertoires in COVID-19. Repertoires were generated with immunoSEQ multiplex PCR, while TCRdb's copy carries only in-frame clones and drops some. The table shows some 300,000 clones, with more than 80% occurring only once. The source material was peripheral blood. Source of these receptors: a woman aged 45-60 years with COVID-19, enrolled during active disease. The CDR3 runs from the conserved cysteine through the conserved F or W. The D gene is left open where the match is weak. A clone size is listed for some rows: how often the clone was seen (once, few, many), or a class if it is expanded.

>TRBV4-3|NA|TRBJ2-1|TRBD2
CASSQTGSSRLAGSSEQFF
TGCGCCAGCAGCCAAACCGGGTCCTCTAGACTAGCGGGATCGAGTGAGCAGTTCTTC
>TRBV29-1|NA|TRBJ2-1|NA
CSVRGSTYNEQFF
TGCAGCGTTAGGGGGTCTACCTACAATGAGCAGTTCTTC
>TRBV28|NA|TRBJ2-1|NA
CASSLPPVWENEQFF
TGTGCCAGCAGTTTACCCCCTGTTTGGGAGAATGAGCAGTTCTTC
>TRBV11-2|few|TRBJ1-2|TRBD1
CASSFAGQGVYGYTF
TGTGCCAGCAGCTTTGCGGGACAGGGGGTCTATGGCTACACCTTC
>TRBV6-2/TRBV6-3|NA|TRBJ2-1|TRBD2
CASSLPSGYNEQFF
TGTGCCAGCAGTTTACCTAGCGGGTACAATGAGCAGTTCTTC
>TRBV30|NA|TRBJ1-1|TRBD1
CAWSWTGASLTEAFF
TGTGCCTGGAGTTGGACAGGGGCGAGTCTTACTGAAGCTTTCTTT
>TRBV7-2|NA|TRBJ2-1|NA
CASSLSLSGTMEQFF
TGTGCCAGCAGCCTCTCCCTTAGCGGTACAATGGAGCAGTTCTTC
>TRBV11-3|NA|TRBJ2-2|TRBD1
CASSSEDRTGQNTGELFF
TGTGCCAGCAGCTCCGAGGATCGGACAGGGCAAAACACCGGGGAGCTGTTTTTT
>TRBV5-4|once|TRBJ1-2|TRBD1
CASSFGQGYGYTF
TGTGCCAGCAGCTTCGGACAGGGCTATGGCTACACCTTC
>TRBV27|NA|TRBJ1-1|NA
CASSFGQLVSNTEAFF
TGTGCCAGCAGCTTCGGACAGCTAGTATCGAACACTGAAGCTTTCTTT
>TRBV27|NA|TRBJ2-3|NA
CASSLYSWPSTDTQYF
TGTGCCAGCAGTTTATATAGCTGGCCGAGCACAGATACGCAGTATTTT
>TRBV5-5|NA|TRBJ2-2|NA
CASSRSPIGQHTGELFF
TGTGCCAGCAGCCGAAGTCCAATAGGACAGCACACCGGGGAGCTGTTTTTT
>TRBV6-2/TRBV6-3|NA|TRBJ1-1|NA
CASSYPEGAFF
TGTGCCAGCAGTTACCCGGAGGGTGCTTTCTTT
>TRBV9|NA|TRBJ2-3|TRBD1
CASSALPGTVSRDTQYF
TGTGCCAGCAGCGCTCTGCCCGGGACAGTTTCTAGAGATACGCAGTATTTT
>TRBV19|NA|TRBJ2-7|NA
CASMGRGYEQYF
TGTGCCAGTATGGGCAGGGGTTACGAGCAGTACTTC
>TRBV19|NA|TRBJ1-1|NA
CASSNQGYTEAFF
TGTGCCAGTAGTAATCAGGGATACACTGAAGCTTTCTTT
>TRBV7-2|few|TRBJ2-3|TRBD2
CASSLTSAYTDTQYF
TGTGCCAGCAGCTTGACTAGCGCGTACACAGATACGCAGTATTTT
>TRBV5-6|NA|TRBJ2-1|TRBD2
CASSLYSSGRAQFF
TGTGCCAGCAGCTTGTATTCTAGCGGGAGGGCGCAGTTCTTC
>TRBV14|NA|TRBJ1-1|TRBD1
CASSPLDRPNTEAFF
TGTGCCAGCAGCCCCCTGGACAGGCCGAACACTGAAGCTTTCTTT
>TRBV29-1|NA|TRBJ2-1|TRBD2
CSVFGRNNEQFF
TGCAGCGTTTTCGGGAGGAACAATGAGCAGTTCTTC
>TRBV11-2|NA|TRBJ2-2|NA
CASSLVIGSSGGELFF
TGTGCCAGCAGCTTAGTTATTGGATCCTCGGGCGGGGAGCTGTTTTTT
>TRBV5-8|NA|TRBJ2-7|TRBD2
CASSYGLGAYEQYF
TGTGCCAGCAGCTATGGACTAGGCGCGTACGAGCAGTACTTC
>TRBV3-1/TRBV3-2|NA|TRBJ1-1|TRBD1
CASSRQGAFGAFF
TGTGCCAGCAGCCGACAGGGGGCGTTCGGGGCTTTCTTT
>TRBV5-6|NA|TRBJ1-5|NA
CASSSRVSNQPQHF
TGTGCCAGCAGCTCCAGGGTTAGCAATCAGCCCCAGCATTTT
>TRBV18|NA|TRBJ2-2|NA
CASSPLDVGGTIPGELFF
TGTGCCAGCTCACCATTGGATGTCGGCGGGACCATCCCCGGGGAGCTGTTTTTT
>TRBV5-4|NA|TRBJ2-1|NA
CASSLGAERSYNEQFF
TGTGCCAGCAGCTTGGGAGCGGAGCGCTCCTACAATGAGCAGTTCTTC
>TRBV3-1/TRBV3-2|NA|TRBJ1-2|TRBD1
CASSQVSQGGAFYGYTF
TGTGCCAGCAGCCAAGTCTCACAGGGGGGGGCCTTCTATGGCTACACCTTC
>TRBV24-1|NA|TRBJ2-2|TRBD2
CATSDVGLAAGELFF
TGTGCCACCAGTGATGTGGGACTAGCAGCCGGGGAGCTGTTTTTT
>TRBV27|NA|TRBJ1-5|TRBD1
CASSLRAGGFSYNQPQHF
TGTGCCAGCAGTTTACGGGCAGGGGGCTTTAGCTATAATCAGCCCCAGCATTTT
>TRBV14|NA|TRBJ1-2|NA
CASSNSLGGGPGVGYTF
TGTGCCAGCAGTAATTCGCTGGGCGGGGGACCTGGGGTTGGCTACACCTTC
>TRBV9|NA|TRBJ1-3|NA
CASTPHISGNTIYF
TGTGCCAGCACCCCACACATCTCTGGAAACACCATATATTTT
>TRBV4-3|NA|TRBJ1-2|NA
CASSQDFFYGYTF
TGCGCCAGCAGCCAAGACTTTTTCTATGGCTACACCTTC
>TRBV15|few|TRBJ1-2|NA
CATSRDSGTDYGYTF
TGTGCCACCAGCAGAGACTCCGGGACTGACTATGGCTACACCTTC
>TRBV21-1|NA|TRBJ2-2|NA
CCTEQGQNTGELFF
TGCTGCACGGAACAGGGACAGAACACCGGGGAGCTGTTTTTT
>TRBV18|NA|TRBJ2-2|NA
CASSPTRDLITGELFF
TGTGCCAGCTCACCGACCCGGGACTTGATCACCGGGGAGCTGTTTTTT
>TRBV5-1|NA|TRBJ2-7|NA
CASSSPGVNEQYF
TGCGCCAGCAGCTCGCCCGGGGTGAACGAGCAGTACTTC
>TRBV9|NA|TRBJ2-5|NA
CASSVRGLGSETQYF
TGTGCCAGCAGCGTAAGGGGGTTAGGTTCGGAGACCCAGTACTTC
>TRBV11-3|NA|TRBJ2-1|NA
CASSPSGGNEQFF
TGTGCCAGCAGCCCCAGCGGTGGTAATGAGCAGTTCTTC
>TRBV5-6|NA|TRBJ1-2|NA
CASSLGGAGNFGSFGYTF
TGTGCCAGCAGCTTGGGCGGTGCAGGGAATTTCGGCTCTTTTGGCTACACCTTC
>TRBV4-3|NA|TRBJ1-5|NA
CASSQDYAGNQPQHF
TGCGCCAGCAGCCAAGATTACGCGGGCAATCAGCCCCAGCATTTT
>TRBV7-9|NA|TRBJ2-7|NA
CASSFSSYEQYF
TGTGCCAGCAGTTTCTCCTCCTACGAGCAGTACTTC
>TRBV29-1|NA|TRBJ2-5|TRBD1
CSVALNRGGKETQYF
TGCAGCGTGGCCCTCAACAGGGGTGGCAAAGAGACCCAGTACTTC
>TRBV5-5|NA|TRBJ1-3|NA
CASSLALGGASGNTIYF
TGTGCCAGCAGCTTGGCCCTTGGGGGCGCCTCTGGAAACACCATATATTTT
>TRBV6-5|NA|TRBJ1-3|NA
CASRDGVMGGNTIYF
TGTGCCAGCCGCGACGGGGTAATGGGTGGAAACACCATATATTTT
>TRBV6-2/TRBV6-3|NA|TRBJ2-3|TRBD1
CASSYTRGQGTLFDTQYF
TGTGCCAGCAGTTACACTAGAGGACAGGGAACGCTATTTGATACGCAGTATTTT
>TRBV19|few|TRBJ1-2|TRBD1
CASSHRGDGYTF
TGTGCCAGTAGCCACAGGGGTGATGGCTACACCTTC
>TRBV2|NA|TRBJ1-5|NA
CASSGIVSNQPQHF
TGTGCCAGCAGTGGAATAGTTAGCAATCAGCCCCAGCATTTT
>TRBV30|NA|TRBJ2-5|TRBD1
CAWRIGDRPYF
TGTGCCTGGAGGATTGGGGACAGGCCGTACTTC
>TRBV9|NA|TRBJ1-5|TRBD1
CASSASTGVGQPQHF
TGTGCCAGCAGCGCTAGCACAGGGGTTGGTCAGCCCCAGCATTTT